This is a list of T cell receptor beta chains from one sample in a study of neurological immune-mediated disorders. TCRdb passed the 5' RACE reads through MiXCR, listing each CDR3 protein once. The sample records 65,000 to 80,000 distinct CDR3 sequences, approximately 17% being singletons. Material: PBMCs. The receptor source for this set is a woman aged 40 to 50 in good health. Both conserved end residues are part of each CDR3. A clone size is listed for some rows: how often the clone was seen (once, few, many), or a class if it is expanded.

V	size	J	CDR3
TRBV7-2	-	TRBJ2-5	CASSLGGDVKTQYF
TRBV20-1	many	TRBJ1-5	CSASPDSNQPQHF
TRBV9	many	TRBJ1-6	CASSVGGSPLHF
TRBV20-1	many	TRBJ2-7	CSADRSSGGGSYEQYF
TRBV15	many	TRBJ1-2	CATSRDRQQGTWYGYTF
TRBV5-6	-	TRBJ2-1	CASSLFSGMVPFF
TRBV4-1	many	TRBJ1-2	CASSQEVRTGEYGYTF
TRBV7-6	few	TRBJ1-3	CASSQPLPGNTIYF
TRBV7-2	many	TRBJ2-3	CASSLLAGGITDTQYF
TRBV9	many	TRBJ2-3	CASTTQGRSTDTQYF
TRBV12-3/TRBV12-4	many	TRBJ1-5	CASSLVDTYQPQHF
TRBV29-1	many	TRBJ2-3	CSVVPQDTQYF
TRBV6-2/TRBV6-3	many	TRBJ1-2	CASSYGTRYGYTF
TRBV9	many	TRBJ2-7	CASSEGSSGAEQYF
TRBV7-2	-	TRBJ2-2	CASSALIALGELFF
TRBV5-5	many	TRBJ2-3	CASSLSATDTQYF
TRBV5-1	-	TRBJ1-2	CASSGGSRAYGYTF
TRBV7-2	many	TRBJ2-5	CASGTAETQYF
TRBV15	many	TRBJ1-5	CATSWVGGQGLVYQPQHF
TRBV3-1	once	TRBJ2-1	CATGRGYNEQFF
TRBV3-1	many	TRBJ2-7	CASRGTSGNYEQYF
TRBV3-1	few	TRBJ2-2	CASSHISTMNTGELFF
TRBV15	many	TRBJ2-2	CATADRDYTGELFF
TRBV7-2	-	TRBJ1-6	CASSLAGDNSHLHF
TRBV10-3	many	TRBJ2-3	CAISEESGGAGGTDTQYF
TRBV27	many	TRBJ1-4	CASSLGQGVNEKLFF
TRBV10-3	many	TRBJ2-1	CAISTTSGGGDEQFF
TRBV20-1	many	TRBJ1-4	CSAYRGGGEKLFF
TRBV6-2/TRBV6-3	many	TRBJ2-1	CASSYGNLNEQFF
TRBV5-1	many	TRBJ2-3	CASSPGGTGSSDTQYF
TRBV12-3/TRBV12-4	-	TRBJ2-1	CASGHGTGGLQFF
TRBV7-2	many	TRBJ2-3	CASSLGVRRDTQYF
TRBV20-1	many	TRBJ2-1	CSARVAGGVSYNEQFF
TRBV20-1	-	TRBJ1-1	CSAVVGQGNTEAFF
TRBV5-1	-	TRBJ2-1	CASSSGLAGGSYNEQFF
TRBV20-1	many	TRBJ1-1	CSAPRREAEAFF
TRBV7-3	many	TRBJ2-1	CASSLGQTEQFF
TRBV5-1	many	TRBJ2-7	CASSLLAGGSYEQYF
TRBV3-1	many	TRBJ1-6	CASSQDPQDRRMRYSPLHF
TRBV28	many	TRBJ2-2	CASRDSYNTGELFF
TRBV7-8	many	TRBJ1-4	CASSRDMGTNEKLFF